This T cell receptor beta chain was captured by sequencing in a study of spatial heterogeneity in lung cancer. Study-level information: Beta-chain sequences were consistently detected more often than alpha-chain sequences.

Each TCR cDNA molecule carried a unique molecular identifier. Via MiXCR, TCRdb re-called the 5' RACE reads, giving one row per CDR3 protein. The data show tens of thousands of distinct CDR3 sequences, around 7.5% seen once. The length of the CDR3 is 14 residues. Trimming shortened V by 5 bases and J by 5 bases, and 15 bases separated the two germline ends. Time point noted: sample taken at primary tumor resection. There were approximately 69 donors, all of them untreated patients with early-stage non-small cell lung cancer. No cell sorting; template was whole RNA from tumor, lung tissue or PBMC. This clonotype was recorded many times.

The sample in question was PBMCs, obtained at surgery. This TCR was recovered from a male donor with early-stage non-small cell lung cancer. The rearrangement links TRBV12-3 or TRBV12-4 to TRBJ2-5, with a possible D match to TRBD2 (6 bases). The CDR3 DNA sequence: TGTGCCAGCAGTAGGGAGGTTCCCCAGGAGACCCAGTACTTC. This gives the protein CASSREVPQETQYF.